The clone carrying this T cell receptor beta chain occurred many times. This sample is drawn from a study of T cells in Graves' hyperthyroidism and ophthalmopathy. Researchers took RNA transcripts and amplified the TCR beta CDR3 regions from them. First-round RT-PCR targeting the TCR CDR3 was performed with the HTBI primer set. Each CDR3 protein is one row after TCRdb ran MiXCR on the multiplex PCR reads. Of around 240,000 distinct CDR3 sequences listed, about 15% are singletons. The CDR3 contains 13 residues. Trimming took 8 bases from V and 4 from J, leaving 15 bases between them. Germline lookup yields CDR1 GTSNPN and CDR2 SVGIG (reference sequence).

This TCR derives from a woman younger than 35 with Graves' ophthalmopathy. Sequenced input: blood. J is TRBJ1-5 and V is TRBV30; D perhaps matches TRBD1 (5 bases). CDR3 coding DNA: TGTGCCATAAGGACAAGCCCTAATCAGCCCCAGCATTTT. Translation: CAIRTSPNQPQHF.